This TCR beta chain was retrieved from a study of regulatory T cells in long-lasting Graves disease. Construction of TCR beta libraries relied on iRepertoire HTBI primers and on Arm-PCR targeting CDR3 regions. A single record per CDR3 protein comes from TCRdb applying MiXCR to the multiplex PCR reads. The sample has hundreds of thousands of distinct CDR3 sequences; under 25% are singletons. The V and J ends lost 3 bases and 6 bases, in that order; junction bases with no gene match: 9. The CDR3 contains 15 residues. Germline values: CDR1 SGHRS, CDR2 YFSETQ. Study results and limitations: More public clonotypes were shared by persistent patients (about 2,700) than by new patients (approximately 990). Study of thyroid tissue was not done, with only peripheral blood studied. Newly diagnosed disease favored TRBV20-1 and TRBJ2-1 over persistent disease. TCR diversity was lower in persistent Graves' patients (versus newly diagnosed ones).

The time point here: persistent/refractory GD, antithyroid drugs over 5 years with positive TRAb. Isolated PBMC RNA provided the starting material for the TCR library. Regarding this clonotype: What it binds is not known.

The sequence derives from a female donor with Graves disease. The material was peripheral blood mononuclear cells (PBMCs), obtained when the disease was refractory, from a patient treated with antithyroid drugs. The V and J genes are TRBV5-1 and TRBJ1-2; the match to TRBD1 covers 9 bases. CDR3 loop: CASSSTGGGLDGYTF. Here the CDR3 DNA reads TGCGCCAGCAGCTCAACAGGGGGCGGTCTGGATGGCTACACCTTC.